Below are 8 T cell receptor beta chains sequenced from a single sample in a study of blood T cells in healthy people across ages. The authors ran a second PCR of roughly 6 to 11 cycles using a sample-barcoded 5' primer and a J-beta primer mix. TCRdb reanalysed the 5' RACE reads using MiXCR and keeps one entry per CDR3 protein. Of roughly 1,000,000 distinct CDR3 sequences listed, 25% are singletons. These data were also filed under a second study, of T cells of mothers and their children.

What was sequenced was blood. The receptor set was obtained from a girl aged 2 to 10 in good health.

This chain connects TRBV21-1 to TRBJ2-7; the table gives TRBD2 as D, unverified against the DNA. TRBV21-1 is reported as a pseudogene. This CDR3 region has 14 residues. CDR3 DNA: TGTGCCAGCAGCAAATGGACTAGCGGCTACGAGCAGTACTTC. It is translated as CASSKWTSGYEQYF.

The genes are TRBV4-3 and TRBJ2-1, with D perhaps TRBD2 (5 bases). CDR1 and CDR2 (germline): LGHNA, YSLEER. The CDR3 length is 17 residues. V was cut by 0 bases and J by 2 bases, with 14 bases left in between. The CDR3 DNA sequence: TGCGCCAGCAGCCAAGATCTTCGACTACTGACCTACAATGAGCAGTTCTTC. This codes for CASSQDLRLLTYNEQFF.

The count of this clonotype is one. The rearrangement joins TRBV5-1 to TRBJ2-7; D not resolved. V was pared by 7 bases and J by 6 bases, with 20 bases between. The CDR3 totals 14 residues. Germline V gene lookup returns CDR1 SGHRS and CDR2 YFSETQ. CDR3 amino acids: CASGPQSPGGEQYF. The CDR3 DNA is TGCGCCAGCGGCCCCCAAAGCCCGGGTGGCGAGCAGTACTTC. The variable domain in full, with the rest retrieved from reference TRBV5-1 and TRBJ2-7, is KAGVTQTPRYLIKTRGQQVTLSCSPISGHRSVSWYQQTPGQGLQFLFEYFSETQRNKGNFPGRFSGRQFSNSRSEMNVSTLELGDSALYLCASGPQSPGGEQYFGPGTRLTVT.

This clonotype was seen more than once but under ten times. The chain recombines TRBV6-6 with TRBJ1-4; no reliable D call. CDR1 MNHNY and CDR2 SVGAGI come from the germline V gene (reference sequence). V was shortened by 5 bases and J by 7 bases, with 5 bases between the two germline ends. This CDR3 has 11 residues. The CDR3 is CASSKLEKLFF. CDR3 sequence (DNA): TGTGCCAGCAGTAAACTTGAAAAACTGTTTTTT.

The V call is TRBV9, the J call TRBJ1-1; D remains unclear. Germline assignment: CDR1 SGDLS and CDR2 YYNGEE. The CDR3 spans 14 residues. Trimming stripped 0 bases from V and 1 base from J, with 7 bases between. The CDR3 region has the DNA TGTGCCAGCAGCGTAGCGGGCCCGAACACTGAAGCTTTCTTT. It is translated as CASSVAGPNTEAFF.

The chain combines TRBV10-3 with TRBJ1-2; D remains ambiguous. V shed 3 bases and J shed 8 bases, with 19 bases lying between them. The CDR3 is made up of 15 amino acids. The germline CDR1 and CDR2 sequences are ENHRY and SYGVKD. The CDR3 spells CAISDPGEGYEGYTF. CDR3 in DNA: TGTGCCATCAGTGACCCGGGTGAAGGTTACGAAGGCTACACCTTC.

The table lists this clonotype with a few counts. The V call is TRBV20-1, the J call TRBJ1-2, with a possible D match to TRBD1 (5 bases). Germline-derived CDR1 and CDR2 are DFQATT and SNEGSKA (reference sequence). This CDR3 contains 14 residues. V was trimmed by 0 bases and J by 8 bases, leaving 16 bases between them. The CDR3: CSARDGLRGQGYTF. CDR3 in DNA: TGCAGTGCTAGAGATGGCCTACGCGGACAAGGCTACACCTTC.

This chain uses TRBV10-3 with TRBJ1-1; no definite D call. The ends were cut back, 10 bases at V and 0 bases at J, with 12 bases in the middle. The V gene's germline CDR1 is ENHRY and CDR2 SYGVKD. CDR3 length: 13 residues. The CDR3 coding sequence is TGTGCCACGGTGGAAATTATGAACACTGAAGCTTTCTTT. Its protein is CATVEIMNTEAFF.